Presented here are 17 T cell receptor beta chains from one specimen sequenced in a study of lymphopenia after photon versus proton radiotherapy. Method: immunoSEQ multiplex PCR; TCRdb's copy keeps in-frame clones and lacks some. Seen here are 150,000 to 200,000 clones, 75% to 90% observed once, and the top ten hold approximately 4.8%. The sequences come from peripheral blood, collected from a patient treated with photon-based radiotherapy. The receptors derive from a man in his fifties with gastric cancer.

The CDR3, as DNA: TGCAGCGCCCGACAGGGGCCCTACGAGCAGTACTTC. Amino acids: CSARQGPYEQYF. This chain connects TRBV29-1 to TRBJ2-7, with 8 bases identical to TRBD1. This CDR3 is built from 12 residues. The V gene end was trimmed by 7 bases and the J gene end by 2 bases; junction bases not matched to a gene: 4. The germline CDR1 and CDR2 sequences are SQVTM and ANQGSEA.

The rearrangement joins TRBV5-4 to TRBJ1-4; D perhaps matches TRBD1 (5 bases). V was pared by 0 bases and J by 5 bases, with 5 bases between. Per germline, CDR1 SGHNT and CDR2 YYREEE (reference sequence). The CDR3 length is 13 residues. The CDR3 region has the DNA TGTGCCAGCAGCTTGGGGGGGAATGAAAAACTGTTTTTT. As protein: CASSLGGNEKLFF.

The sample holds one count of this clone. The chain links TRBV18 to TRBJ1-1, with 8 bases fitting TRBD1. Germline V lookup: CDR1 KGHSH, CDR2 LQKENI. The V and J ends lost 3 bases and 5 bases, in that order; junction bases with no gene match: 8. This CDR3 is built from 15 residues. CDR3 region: CASSPPGQGSTEAFF. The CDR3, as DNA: TGTGCCAGCTCACCCCCCGGACAGGGATCGACTGAAGCTTTCTTT.

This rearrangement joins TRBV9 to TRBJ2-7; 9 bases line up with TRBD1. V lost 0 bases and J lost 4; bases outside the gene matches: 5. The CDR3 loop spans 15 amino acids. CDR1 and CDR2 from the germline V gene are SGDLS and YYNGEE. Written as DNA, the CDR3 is TGTGCCAGCAGCGTAGACAGGGGGCGCGTTTACGAGCAGTACTTC. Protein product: CASSVDRGRVYEQYF.

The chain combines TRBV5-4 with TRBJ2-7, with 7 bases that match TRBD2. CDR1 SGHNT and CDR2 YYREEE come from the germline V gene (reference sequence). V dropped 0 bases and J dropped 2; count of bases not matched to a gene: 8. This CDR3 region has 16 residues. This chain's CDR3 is CASSLGAGVAAYEQYF. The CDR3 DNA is TGTGCCAGCAGCTTGGGGGCGGGAGTTGCTGCCTACGAGCAGTACTTC.

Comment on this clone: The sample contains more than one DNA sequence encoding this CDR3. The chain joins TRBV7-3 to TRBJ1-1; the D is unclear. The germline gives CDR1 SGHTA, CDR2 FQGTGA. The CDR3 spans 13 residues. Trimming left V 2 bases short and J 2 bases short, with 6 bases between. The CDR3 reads CASSLSVNTEAFF. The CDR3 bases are TGTGCCAGCAGCTTATCGGTAAACACTGAAGCTTTCTTT.

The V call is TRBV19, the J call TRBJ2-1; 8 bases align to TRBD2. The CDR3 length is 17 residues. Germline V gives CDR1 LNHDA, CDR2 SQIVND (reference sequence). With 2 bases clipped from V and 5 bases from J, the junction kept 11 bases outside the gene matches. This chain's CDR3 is CASSIKGSGILHNEQFF. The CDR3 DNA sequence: TGTGCCAGTAGTATAAAGGGTAGCGGGATTCTCCACAATGAGCAGTTCTTC.

CDR3 residues: CASRRDLAGGSYEQYF. CDR3 nucleotides: TGTGCCAGCAGACGCGATCTAGCGGGAGGTAGCTACGAGCAGTACTTC. This chain links TRBV7-9 with TRBJ2-7, with 11 positions matching TRBD2. Germline V gene sequence: CDR1 SEHNR, CDR2 FQNEAQ (reference sequence). The J segment lost 3 bases and the V segment lost 6 bases, leaving 10 bases of the junction unmatched. The CDR3 has 16 amino acids.

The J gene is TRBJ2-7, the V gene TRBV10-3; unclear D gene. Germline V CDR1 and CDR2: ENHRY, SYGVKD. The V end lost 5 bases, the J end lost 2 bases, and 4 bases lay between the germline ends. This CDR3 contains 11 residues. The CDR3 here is CAISNTYEQYF. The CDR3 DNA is TGTGCCATCAGTAATACCTACGAGCAGTACTTC.

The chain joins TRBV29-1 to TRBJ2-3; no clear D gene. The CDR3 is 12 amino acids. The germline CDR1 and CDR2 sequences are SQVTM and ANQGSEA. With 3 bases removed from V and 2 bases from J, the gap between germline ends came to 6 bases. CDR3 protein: CSVESNTDTQYF. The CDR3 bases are TGCAGCGTTGAGAGCAACACAGATACGCAGTATTTT.

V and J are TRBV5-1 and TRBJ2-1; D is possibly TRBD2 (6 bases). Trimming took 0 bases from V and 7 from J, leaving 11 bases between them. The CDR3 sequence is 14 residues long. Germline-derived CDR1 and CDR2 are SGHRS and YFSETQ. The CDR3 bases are TGCGCCAGCAGCTTGGAATCAGGGAGGAATGAGCAGTTCTTC. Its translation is CASSLESGRNEQFF.

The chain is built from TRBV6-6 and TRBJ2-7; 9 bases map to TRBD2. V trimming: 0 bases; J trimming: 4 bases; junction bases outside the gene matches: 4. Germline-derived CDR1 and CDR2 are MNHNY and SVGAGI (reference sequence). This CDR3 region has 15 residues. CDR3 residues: CASSYSSGSLYEQYF. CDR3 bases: TGTGCCAGCAGTTACTCTAGCGGGAGTCTGTACGAGCAGTACTTC.

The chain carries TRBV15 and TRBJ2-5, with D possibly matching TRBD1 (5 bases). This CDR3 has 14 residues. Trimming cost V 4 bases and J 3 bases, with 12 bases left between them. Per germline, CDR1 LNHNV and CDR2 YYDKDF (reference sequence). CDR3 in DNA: TGTGCCACCAGCAAAGGGGCAGGAAAAGAGACCCAGTACTTC. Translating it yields CATSKGAGKETQYF.

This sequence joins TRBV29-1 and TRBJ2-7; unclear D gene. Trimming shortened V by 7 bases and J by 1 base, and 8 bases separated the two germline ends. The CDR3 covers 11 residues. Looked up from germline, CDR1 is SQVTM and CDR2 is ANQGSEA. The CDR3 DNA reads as TGCAGCGCCATGATATCCTACGAGCAGTACTTC. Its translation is CSAMISYEQYF.

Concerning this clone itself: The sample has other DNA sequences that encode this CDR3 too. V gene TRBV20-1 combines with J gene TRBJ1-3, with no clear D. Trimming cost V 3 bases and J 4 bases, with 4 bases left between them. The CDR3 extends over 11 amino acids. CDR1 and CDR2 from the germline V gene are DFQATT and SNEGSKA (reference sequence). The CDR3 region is CSARWGNTIYF. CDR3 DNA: TGCAGTGCTAGGTGGGGAAACACCATATATTTT.

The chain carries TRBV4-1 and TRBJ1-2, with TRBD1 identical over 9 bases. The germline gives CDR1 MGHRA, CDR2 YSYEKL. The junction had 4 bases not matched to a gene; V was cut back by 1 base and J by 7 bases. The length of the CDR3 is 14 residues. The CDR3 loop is CASSQGDRDLGYTF. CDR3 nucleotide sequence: TGCGCCAGCAGCCAAGGGGACAGGGACCTTGGCTACACCTTC.

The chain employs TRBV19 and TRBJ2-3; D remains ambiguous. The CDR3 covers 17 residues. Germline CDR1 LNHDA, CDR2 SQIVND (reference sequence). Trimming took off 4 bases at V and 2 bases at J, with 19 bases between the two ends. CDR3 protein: CASSTPNGQIITDTQYF. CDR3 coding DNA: TGTGCCAGTAGTACCCCGAACGGGCAAATCATCACAGATACGCAGTATTTT.